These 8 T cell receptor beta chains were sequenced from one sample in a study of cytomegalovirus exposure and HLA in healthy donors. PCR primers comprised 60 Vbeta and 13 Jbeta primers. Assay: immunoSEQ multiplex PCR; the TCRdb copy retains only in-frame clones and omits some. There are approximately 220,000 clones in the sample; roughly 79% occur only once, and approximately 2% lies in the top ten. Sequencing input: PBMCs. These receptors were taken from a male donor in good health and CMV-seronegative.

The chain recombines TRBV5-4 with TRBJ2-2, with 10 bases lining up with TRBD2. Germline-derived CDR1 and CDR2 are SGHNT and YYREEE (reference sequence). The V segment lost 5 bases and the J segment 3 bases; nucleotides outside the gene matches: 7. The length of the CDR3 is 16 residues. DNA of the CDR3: TGTGCCAGCAGTAGCGGGGGGCGGTGGGACACCGGGGAGCTGTTTTTT. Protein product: CASSSGGRWDTGELFF.

The CDR3 DNA is TGTGCCAGCAGTGAAGCGCTGGGGAGTGGGGTCGGGCCCCTCCACTTT. It is translated as CASSEALGSGVGPLHF. The rearrangement links TRBV6-1 to TRBJ1-6; D is unresolved. The CDR3 is 16 residues long. Germline CDR1 reads MNHNS; CDR2 reads SASEGT. V was cut by 0 bases and J by 13 bases, with 19 bases left in between.

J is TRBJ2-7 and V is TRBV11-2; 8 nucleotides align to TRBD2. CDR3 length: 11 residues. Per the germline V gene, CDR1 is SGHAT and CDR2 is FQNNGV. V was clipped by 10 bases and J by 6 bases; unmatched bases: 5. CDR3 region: CATTGGGEQYF. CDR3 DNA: TGTGCCACCACGGGAGGGGGCGAGCAGTACTTC.

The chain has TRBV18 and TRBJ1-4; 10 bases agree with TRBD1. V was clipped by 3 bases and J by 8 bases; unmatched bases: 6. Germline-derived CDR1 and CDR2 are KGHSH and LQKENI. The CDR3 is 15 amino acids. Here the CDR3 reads CASSPGDRGDEKLFF. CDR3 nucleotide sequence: TGTGCCAGCTCACCCGGGGACAGGGGCGACGAAAAACTGTTTTTT.

CDR3 residues: CASSLGNPGVDEQYF. The CDR3 nucleotides are TGTGCCAGCAGCCTCGGGAACCCCGGGGTCGACGAGCAGTACTTC. V gene TRBV5-5 combines with J gene TRBJ2-7, with D maybe TRBD2 (5 bases). Between the trimmed V and J ends, which lost 4 bases and 5 bases, there was a span of 19 bases. CDR1 is SGHKS, CDR2 YYEKEE, per germline (reference sequence). The CDR3 covers 15 residues. The full variable domain, rest sourced from reference TRBV5-5 and TRBJ2-7, is DAGVTQSPTHLIKTRGQQVTLRCSPISGHKSVSWYQQVLGQGPQFIFQYYEKEERGRGNFPDRFSARQFPNYSSELNVNALLLGDSALYLCASSLGNPGVDEQYFGPGTRLTVT.

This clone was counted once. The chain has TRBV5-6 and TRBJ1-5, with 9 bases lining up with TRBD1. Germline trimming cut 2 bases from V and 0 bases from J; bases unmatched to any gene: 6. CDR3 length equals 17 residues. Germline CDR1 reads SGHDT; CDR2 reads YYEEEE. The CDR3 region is CASSFGRTGVSNQPQHF. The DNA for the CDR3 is TGTGCCAGCAGCTTTGGGCGGACAGGGGTTAGCAATCAGCCCCAGCATTTT.

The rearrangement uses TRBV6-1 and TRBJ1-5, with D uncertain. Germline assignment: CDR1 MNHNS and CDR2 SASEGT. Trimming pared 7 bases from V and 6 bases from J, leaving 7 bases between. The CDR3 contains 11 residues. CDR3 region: CASTSSQPQHF. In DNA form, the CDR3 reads TGTGCCAGCACTAGCTCTCAGCCCCAGCATTTT.

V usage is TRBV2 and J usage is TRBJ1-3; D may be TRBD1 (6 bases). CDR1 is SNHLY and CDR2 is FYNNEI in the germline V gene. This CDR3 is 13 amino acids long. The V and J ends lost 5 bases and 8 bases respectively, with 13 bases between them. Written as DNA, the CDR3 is TGTGCCAGCAGTAGAAACAGGGAAGACACCATATATTTT. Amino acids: CASSRNREDTIYF.